This TCR beta chain comes out of a study of neurological immune-mediated disorders (dated by TCRdb to the late 2010s). Broadly, across the study: The study compared peripheral blood TCR-beta repertoires of HTLV-I-associated myelopathy (HAM/TSP) patients, multiple sclerosis patients and healthy controls using UMI-based sequencing. Longitudinal samples, technical triplicates and paired sorted CD4+ and CD8+ T-cell subsets, alongside PBMC samples, were included among the roughly 100 TCR-beta libraries. Technical triplicate libraries were sequenced to precisely calculate how much the frequency of each individual clone varied. Of the approximately 66 subjects in the cohort, some 15 were HAM/TSP patients, roughly 35 were multiple sclerosis patients, and around 20 were healthy controls.

cDNA was synthesized by template-switch 5'RACE using a primer carrying a 10-nucleotide random unique molecular identifier by which each TCR transcript was tagged. Each sequencing run produced over 190 million TCR-beta sequences covering 15-18 subjects. The RNeasy kit was used for extraction of total RNA. TCR-beta VDJ regions were amplified with primers for the TCR constant region and the 5'RACE anchor, using the KAPA Real-time Library Amplification kit. A first PCR added sample indexes and Illumina adaptors, and a second PCR then raised library yield. The roughly 650 bp TCR product was size-selected on a 2% E-gel SizeSelection system after Ampure bead purification. Library quality was checked on a Bioanalyzer, concentration was measured with Qubit, and libraries were quantified with the Kapa Library Quantification kit before pooling. Paired-end 2 x 150 bp sequencing of the libraries was performed on an Illumina HiSeq 2500. To increase sequence diversity, 25-30% phiX was spiked into each library pool. The paper's data handling went like this. Quality-filtered reads were processed with the UMI-based MiGEC pipeline, which removed over 75% of raw TCR sequences during error correction. IMGT germline references were used for alignment of VDJ genes, and clonotypes were defined by a unique CDR3 amino acid sequence together with V-J genes. VDJtools evaluated clonal expansion, Shannon diversity and CDR3 relatedness (CalcPairwiseDistances, ClusterSamples); CLCbio workbench built phylogenetic trees. Expanded clones were defined as having at least 8 unique UMIs, based on coefficient-of-variation modelling across technical triplicates. Through fastp at Q25 and MiXCR, TCRdb rebuilt clones from the public reads, retaining in-frame beta chains. Merged by CDR3 protein, the rows form single entries marked with the most common genes and DNA. TCRdb's processing, not the authors', yielded these V and J calls. The sample table holds fewer than 35,000 distinct CDR3 sequences, of which about 15% were seen once. Approximately 5% of the sample belongs to the ten largest clones.

This clonotype has at least ten counts. The clone's antigen remains unknown. Base qualities are missing; no much larger clone stands one base away. The study at large found these results: No identical CDR3 amino acid sequences were shared among expanded clones across subjects, suggesting private TCR-beta repertoires in all groups. The highest TCR clonal expansion was observed in HAM/TSP patients, whereas the lowest was observed in MS patients, even when compared with healthy controls.

The time point label of this sample denotes: technical triplicate 3. For the sorted-subset TCR libraries, the starting material was about 1 million sorted CD4+ or CD8+ T cells. PBMCs were separated from peripheral blood using Ficoll-Hypaque density gradient centrifugation and then cryopreserved in liquid nitrogen. The study also sequenced paired sorted CD4+ and CD8+ subsets from healthy controls, HAM/TSP patients and MS patients. Taken from cysteine to phenylalanine, the CDR3 has 16 residues. The DNA shown is the 48-base CDR3, in frame from base 1. The germline V gene (reference sequence) supplies CDR1 LNHNV and CDR2 YYDKDF. Trimming takes 1 base from V and 6 bases from J, and the germline ends sit 15 bases apart.

The sequence joins TRBV15 to TRBJ2-2, and possibly TRBD2, on 7 matching bases. This TCR came from a female donor with HTLV-1-associated myelopathy (HAM/TSP). The sequenced material came from CD4+ T cells from blood. The bases are TGTGCCACCAGCAGAGTGAGGGGGGGGGCGTCCGGGGAGCTGTTTTTT. This gives the protein CATSRVRGGASGELFF.